Listed here are 15 T cell receptor beta chains from one sample, sequenced in a study of blood T cell repertoires in COVID-19. The data were produced by immunoSEQ multiplex PCR, yet TCRdb's version contains in-frame clones alone and is incomplete. The sample holds approximately 240,000 clones; roughly 81% are singletons and the top ten take under 5%. The material sequenced was peripheral blood. The receptors stem from a man aged 50 or older with acute or convalescent COVID-19.

This chain links TRBV18 with TRBJ2-5; TRBD2 matches 11 bases. This CDR3 comprises 16 residues. The V segment lost 4 bases and the J segment 5 bases; nucleotides outside the gene matches: 9. Germline CDR1 KGHSH, CDR2 LQKENI. CDR3 protein: CASSLRLAGNEETQYF. DNA for the CDR3: TGTGCCAGCTCACTCCGACTAGCGGGAAATGAGGAGACCCAGTACTTC.

This chain uses TRBV27 with TRBJ2-5; 12 bases are shared with TRBD2. Germline V gene sequence: CDR1 MNHEY, CDR2 SMNVEV (reference sequence). CDR3 length: 15 amino acids. J lost 1 base, V lost 8 bases, and 5 bases had no gene match. For the CDR3, the DNA is TGTGCCAGCCGCAGGACTAGCGGGGCCCAAGAGACCCAGTACTTC. This sequence encodes CASRRTSGAQETQYF.

V gene TRBV5-5 combines with J gene TRBJ1-2; D gene unclear. Germline V lookup: CDR1 SGHKS, CDR2 YYEKEE (reference sequence). CDR3 length: 13 amino acids. The ends were cut back, 0 bases at V and 6 bases at J, with 9 bases in the middle. CDR3 sequence: CASSLVPSDGYTF. In DNA form, the CDR3 reads TGTGCCAGCAGCTTGGTTCCCTCTGATGGCTACACCTTC.

This clone was detected a few times. The CDR3 bases are TGTGCCAGCAGCTGGGGACTAGCGGGGATTGAGCAGTTCTTC. It yields the protein CASSWGLAGIEQFF. The chain combines TRBV3-1 (or the pseudogene TRBV3-2) with TRBJ2-1; 13 bases fit TRBD2. In germline, CDR1 is LGHDT, CDR2 YNNKEL (reference sequence). With 5 bases clipped from V and 9 bases from J, the junction kept 4 bases outside the gene matches. The CDR3 is 14 amino acids.

This clone was seen a handful of times. The rearrangement uses TRBV3-1 (or the pseudogene TRBV3-2) and TRBJ1-2; D is unclear. CDR3 size: 13 residues. V shed 8 bases and J shed 7 bases, with 17 bases lying between them. CDR1 is LGHDT, CDR2 YNNKEL, per germline (reference sequence). The CDR3 loop reads CASAARQDSGYTF. Written as DNA, the CDR3 is TGTGCCAGCGCAGCCCGGCAGGACTCTGGCTACACCTTC.

The V gene is TRBV5-1, the J gene TRBJ1-2, with 9 bases lining up with TRBD1. J was trimmed by 8 bases and V by 4 bases; bases with no gene match: 15. This CDR3 contains 16 residues. Germline V lookup: CDR1 SGHRS, CDR2 YFSETQ. The CDR3 nucleotides are TGCGCCAGCAGCCCGGGACAGGGTAGAGGGTCCGTCGGCTACACCTTC. Translated: CASSPGQGRGSVGYTF.

The chain uses TRBV6-6 and TRBJ1-3, with D perhaps TRBD1 (5 bases). Germline V gene data show CDR1 as MNHNY and CDR2 as SVGAGI (reference sequence). The CDR3 length is 16 residues. Trimming stripped 4 bases from V and 0 bases from J, with 13 bases between. For the CDR3, the DNA is TGTGCCAGCAGTTCCCGTGGGGCCGCCTCTGGAAACACCATATATTTT. Translating it yields CASSSRGAASGNTIYF.

The chain joins TRBV5-5 to TRBJ1-4; D may be TRBD1 (5 bases). The germline CDR1 and CDR2 sequences are SGHKS and YYEKEE (reference sequence). The CDR3 extends over 15 amino acids. The V and J ends lost 4 bases and 7 bases respectively, with 17 bases between them. The CDR3 spells CASSSQGGEFEKLFF. In DNA, the CDR3 is TGTGCCAGCAGCAGTCAGGGAGGGGAGTTTGAAAAACTGTTTTTT.

V and J are TRBV15 and TRBJ1-1; 9 bases map to TRBD1. Unmatched junction bases numbered 8, after V lost 8 bases and J lost 4 bases. This CDR3 is built from 14 residues. Germline V gene lookup returns CDR1 LNHNV and CDR2 YYDKDF (reference sequence). In nucleotides, the CDR3 is TGTGCCACCCAAACGGACAGGGGCCCCACTGAAGCTTTCTTT. Its protein product is CATQTDRGPTEAFF.

J is TRBJ1-3 and V is TRBV7-9; 7 positions match TRBD1. The CDR3 has 14 residues. V trimming: 5 bases; J trimming: 4 bases; junction bases outside the gene matches: 5. Germline CDR1 and CDR2: SEHNR and FQNEAQ (reference sequence). The CDR3 region is CASSLQTGGNTIYF. The CDR3 DNA reads TGTGCCAGCAGCCTACAGACAGGGGGAAACACCATATATTTT.

V gene TRBV5-1 combines with J gene TRBJ1-4; 8 bases fit TRBD1. The CDR3 loop spans 15 amino acids. Germline V gives CDR1 SGHRS, CDR2 YFSETQ. The V and J ends lost 3 bases and 4 bases, in that order; junction bases with no gene match: 5. CDR3 in amino acids: CASSSWTGINEKLFF. The CDR3, as DNA: TGCGCCAGCAGCTCATGGACAGGGATTAATGAAAAACTGTTTTTT.

V usage is TRBV7-8 and J usage is TRBJ1-1; D might be TRBD1 (5 bases). CDR1 SGHVS and CDR2 FQNEAQ come from the germline V gene. V was cut by 5 bases and J by 3 bases, with 10 bases left in between. This CDR3 contains 13 residues. CDR3 protein: CASSGRADTEAFF. The DNA of the CDR3 is TGTGCCAGCAGCGGCAGGGCGGACACTGAAGCTTTCTTT.

This chain joins TRBV12-3 or TRBV12-4 and TRBJ1-2, with a possible D match to TRBD1 (5 bases). The V gene lost 8 bases and the J gene lost 0 bases, with 10 bases spanning the gap. This CDR3 spans 13 amino acids. Here the CDR3 DNA reads TGTGCCAGCGGCGGGACGGCTAACTATGGCTACACCTTC. This encodes CASGGTANYGYTF.

The J gene is TRBJ2-1, the V gene TRBV5-1; no clear D gene. Per the germline V gene, CDR1 is SGHRS and CDR2 is YFSETQ. The CDR3 has 12 residues. The V and J ends lost 0 bases and 7 bases respectively, with 5 bases between them. DNA for the CDR3: TGCGCCAGCAGCTTGGCGAGGAATGAGCAGTTCTTC. Its protein product is CASSLARNEQFF.

The V gene is TRBV3-1 (or the pseudogene TRBV3-2), the J gene TRBJ1-2; D not certain. The CDR3 runs to 14 residues. Germline lookup yields CDR1 LGHDT and CDR2 YNNKEL (reference sequence). V was cut by 5 bases and J by 2 bases, with 12 bases left in between. CDR3 loop: CASSSSDGNYGYTF. CDR3 DNA: TGTGCCAGCAGCAGCAGCGACGGAAACTATGGCTACACCTTC.